The 20 T cell receptor beta chains presented below share a single source sample, sequenced in a study of blood T cell repertoires in COVID-19 (TCRdb year 2020). The library relied on the immunoSEQ multiplex PCR assay. What TCRdb holds here is the immuneACCESS table cut down to in-frame rearrangements. Part of the clones is not present; checked against another copy, under half of the missing clones reflect an unresolved V gene, and the others are unexplained. Within this sample are some 170,000 clones, with around nine tenths of them counted one time only. The ten biggest clones cover roughly a sixth of the sample. Specimen: peripheral blood. The source is a man aged 55 to 70 with active or convalescent COVID-19.

The chain joins TRBV6-5 to TRBJ2-7; 10 bases align to TRBD2. Germline trimming cut 2 bases from V and 3 bases from J; bases unmatched to any gene: 1. The germline CDR1 and CDR2 sequences are MNHEY and SVGAGI. The CDR3 spans 14 residues. CDR3: CASSYRTSGYEQYF. The CDR3, as DNA: TGTGCCAGCAGTTACCGGACTAGCGGCTACGAGCAGTACTTC.

The gene calls are TRBV3-1 (or the pseudogene TRBV3-2) and TRBJ2-7; D gene ambiguous. V was pared by 4 bases and J by 0 bases, with 10 bases between. This CDR3 is built from 14 residues. Germline V gene sequence: CDR1 LGHDT, CDR2 YNNKEL (reference sequence). CDR3 sequence reads: CASSPEAFSYEQYF. The DNA for the CDR3 is TGTGCCAGCAGCCCAGAGGCTTTCTCCTACGAGCAGTACTTC.

The V and J genes are TRBV11-2 and TRBJ1-2; D uncertain. Trimming stripped 3 bases from V and 4 bases from J, with 6 bases between. The CDR3 is 12 residues long. The germline V gene encodes CDR1 SGHAT and CDR2 FQNNGV. CDR3 sequence (DNA): TGTGCCAGCAGCTTGAACGGCTATGGCTACACCTTC. It translates to CASSLNGYGYTF.

V usage is TRBV10-2 and J usage is TRBJ2-2; 9 bases line up with TRBD2. J gave up 3 bases and V 3 bases, and 11 bases lay outside the gene matches. There are 18 residues in the CDR3. CDR1 WSHSY and CDR2 SAAADI come from the germline V gene. The CDR3 DNA reads TGCGCCAGCAGTGACTTAGGGCCGGGACTAGCCGACACCGGGGAGCTGTTTTTT. Its translation is CASSDLGPGLADTGELFF.

This clone was observed a single time. V gene TRBV13 combines with J gene TRBJ2-7; D gene uncertain. CDR1 and CDR2 (germline): PRHDT, FYEKMQ (reference sequence). The ends were cut back, 5 bases at V and 5 bases at J, with 13 bases in the middle. This CDR3 contains 13 residues. CDR3 nucleotide sequence: TGTGCCAGCAGCCCTTCATGGGCCGACGAGCAGTACTTC. Translated, it gives CASSPSWADEQYF.

The rearrangement uses TRBV5-6 and TRBJ2-3, with 9 nucleotides matching TRBD1. This CDR3 region has 16 residues. Germline V gives CDR1 SGHDT, CDR2 YYEEEE. V gave up 4 bases and J gave up 5 bases; unmatched junction bases: 11. CDR3 amino acids: CASSEGTGRRRDTQYF. Written as DNA, the CDR3 is TGTGCCAGCAGCGAAGGGACAGGGAGGCGAAGAGATACGCAGTATTTT.

The chain has TRBV29-1 and TRBJ1-1; D might be TRBD1 (6 bases). Germline loops: CDR1 SQVTM, CDR2 ANQGSEA. Trimming cost V 6 bases and J 0 bases, with 11 bases left between them. The CDR3 loop spans 13 amino acids. CDR3 amino acids: CSVSGTLNTEAFF. The CDR3 DNA follows: TGCAGCGTGTCCGGGACATTGAACACTGAAGCTTTCTTT.

In regard to this clone: Other DNA sequences from this sample encode an identical CDR3 as well. This chain connects TRBV18 to TRBJ1-5; D perhaps matches TRBD1 (6 bases). The CDR3 length is 15 residues. CDR1 KGHSH and CDR2 LQKENI come from the germline V gene. Trimming left V 6 bases short and J 0 bases short, with 12 bases between. This chain's CDR3 is CASSEQGNSNQPQHF. The CDR3 nucleotides read TGTGCCAGCTCCGAACAGGGAAATAGCAATCAGCCCCAGCATTTT.

V gene TRBV6-2 or TRBV6-3 combines with J gene TRBJ1-2; 9 positions agree with TRBD1. CDR1 and CDR2 (germline): MNHEY, SVGEGT. This CDR3 region has 15 residues. V gave up 2 bases and J gave up 4 bases; unmatched junction bases: 5. This CDR3 reads CASSYRGTGLYGYTF. The CDR3 nucleotides read TGTGCCAGCAGTTACCGCGGGACAGGGCTCTATGGCTACACCTTC.

The chain links TRBV21-1 to TRBJ1-2; the table calls TRBD1, which could not be checked here. TRBV21-1 is annotated as a pseudogene. The CDR3 sequence is 15 residues long. The CDR3 reads CASSKRVGTHHGYTF. The CDR3, as DNA: TGTGCCAGCAGCAAACGGGTTGGGACACATCATGGCTACACCTTC.

The rearrangement links TRBV18 to TRBJ1-2; 10 positions agree with TRBD1. There are 15 residues in the CDR3. Germline assignment: CDR1 KGHSH and CDR2 LQKENI. Unmatched junction bases numbered 8, after V lost 6 bases and J lost 4 bases. CDR3 DNA sequence: TGTGCCAGCTCCCTAGGACAGGGGGGATCCTATGGCTACACCTTC. Translated, it gives CASSLGQGGSYGYTF.

The genes are TRBV9 and TRBJ1-5, with D tentatively TRBD1 (6 bases). Trimming removed 0 bases at V and 10 bases at J, with 11 bases between. The length of the CDR3 is 13 residues. Germline CDR1 reads SGDLS; CDR2 reads YYNGEE. CDR3 bases: TGTGCCAGCAGCGTAGATAGGGGGGGCCCCCAGCATTTT. Its protein is CASSVDRGGPQHF.

The rearrangement uses TRBV5-1 and TRBJ2-2; either TRBD1 or TRBD2 may fit D (6 bases each). CDR1 and CDR2 (germline): SGHRS, YFSETQ. The CDR3 extends over 14 amino acids. The V and J ends lost 4 bases and 3 bases respectively, with 10 bases between them. CDR3 DNA: TGCGCCAGCAGCGTGGGGGGCTACACCGGGGAGCTGTTTTTT. Protein: CASSVGGYTGELFF. Combining the CDR3 with reference TRBV5-1 and TRBJ2-2 gives the whole variable domain KAGVTQTPRYLIKTRGQQVTLSCSPISGHRSVSWYQQTPGQGLQFLFEYFSETQRNKGNFPGRFSGRQFSNSRSEMNVSTLELGDSALYLCASSVGGYTGELFFGEGSRLTVL.

In its sample, this clone was seen a few times. The CDR3 bases are TGTGCCAGCAGCTTCGGATTCGGGACACTCACCGGGGAGCTGTTTTTT. Amino acids: CASSFGFGTLTGELFF. This rearrangement joins TRBV7-7 to TRBJ2-2, with a possible D match to TRBD1 (6 bases). CDR1 is SSHAT and CDR2 is FNYEAQ in the germline V gene (reference sequence). The germline V and J ends were trimmed by 3 bases and 4 bases, with 15 bases remaining between them. The CDR3 spans 16 residues.

The CDR3: CASSSQKGLAGNGETQYF. The DNA for the CDR3 is TGTGCCAGCAGCTCGCAGAAGGGACTAGCGGGGAATGGAGAGACCCAGTACTTC. The chain uses TRBV7-9 and TRBJ2-5, with TRBD2 matching over 13 bases. The ends lost 4 bases at V and 4 bases at J; junction bases unmatched: 12. Germline V lookup: CDR1 SEHNR, CDR2 FQNEAQ (reference sequence). The CDR3 is 18 residues long.

The count of this clone is one. The chain couples TRBV7-8 to TRBJ1-1; no firm D call. Germline CDR1 SGHVS, CDR2 FQNEAQ. The CDR3 consists of 13 residues. Trimming removed 5 bases at V and 5 bases at J, with 12 bases between. The CDR3 is CASSPGGKTEAFF. DNA for the CDR3: TGTGCCAGCAGCCCTGGCGGGAAGACTGAAGCTTTCTTT. The full variable domain, its missing parts supplied by reference TRBV7-8 and TRBJ1-1, is GAGVSQSPRYKVAKRGQDVALRCDPISGHVSLFWYQQALGQGPEFLTYFQNEAQLDKSGLPSDRFFAERPEGSVSTLKIQRTQQEDSAVYLCASSPGGKTEAFFGQGTRLTVV.

This clone was seen just once. The V and J genes are TRBV6-5 and TRBJ1-2; TRBD1 agrees at 9 bases. CDR1 MNHEY and CDR2 SVGAGI come from the germline V gene. Trimming cost V 5 bases and J 3 bases; bases outside gene matches: 1. The CDR3 is made up of 13 amino acids. The CDR3 spells CASSRTGDYGYTF. The DNA of the CDR3 is TGTGCCAGCAGTCGGACAGGGGACTATGGCTACACCTTC.

V and J are TRBV30 and TRBJ1-3; 9 bases fit TRBD1. The CDR3 length is 12 residues. Germline loops: CDR1 GTSNPN, CDR2 SVGIG (reference sequence). The CDR3, as DNA: TGTGCGACAGGGGGCTCTGGAAACACCATATATTTT. It encodes CATGGSGNTIYF.

This rearrangement joins TRBV5-5 to TRBJ2-3; perhaps TRBD2 as D (6 bases). Germline CDR1 reads SGHKS; CDR2 reads YYEKEE (reference sequence). The CDR3 sequence is 17 residues long. Trimming took 3 bases from V and 2 from J, leaving 19 bases between them. CDR3 DNA: TGTGCCAGCAGCTCGGACCGGGACTCTAAACTCACAGATACGCAGTATTTT. This encodes CASSSDRDSKLTDTQYF.

Concerning this clone itself: This likely comes from a read error, as the CDR3 has no conserved phenylalanine or tryptophan at its end. The DNA is omitted, as the CDR3 cannot be located on it reliably, and the CDR3 follows TCRdb's listing. The V gene is TRBV3-1 (or the pseudogene TRBV3-2), the J gene TRBJ1-6; whether TRBD1, the table's D call, matches the DNA was not checked. In germline, CDR1 is LGHDT, CDR2 YNNKEL (reference sequence). The CDR3 length equals 17 residues, ends included. CDR3: CASSQTEEQGFLHLLIH.